Below, 17 T cell receptor beta chains from the same sample are listed, as sequenced in a study of shared clonotypes between healthy human individuals. Data came from immunoSEQ multiplex PCR; TCRdb stores just in-frame clones and leaves some out. The sample carries over 2,000,000 clones, 85% to 95% recorded once. CD45RO-negative cells were positively selected for CCR7, leaving out terminally differentiated effector memory CD45RA+ cells. Input material: naive CD8+ T cells from PBMCs. These receptors came from a man between 18 and 29 years old in good health. Some clones in this sample may be carry-over from other donors' samples.

The CDR3 DNA reads as TGTGCCAGCAGTTTAAGCCAGGGAAGAGATGGCTACACCTTC. It is translated as CASSLSQGRDGYTF. V and J are TRBV27 and TRBJ1-2; D may be TRBD1 (5 bases). This CDR3 has 14 amino acids. V lost 2 bases and J lost 6, with 13 bases in between. The germline gives CDR1 MNHEY, CDR2 SMNVEV (reference sequence).

This clone was found a few times. V gene TRBV7-9 combines with J gene TRBJ1-2; no clear D. Trimming stripped 3 bases from V and 2 bases from J, with 7 bases between. The V gene's germline CDR1 is SEHNR and CDR2 FQNEAQ (reference sequence). CDR3 size: 13 residues. CDR3 bases: TGTGCCAGCAGCTTTACGGGGAACTATGGCTACACCTTC. Its translation is CASSFTGNYGYTF.

Regarding this clone: Other nucleotide sequences in the sample specify the same CDR3. V and J are TRBV27 and TRBJ1-1, with 9 bases matching TRBD1. CDR1 and CDR2 (germline): MNHEY, SMNVEV (reference sequence). The CDR3 is 15 amino acids. Losses at the gene ends were 3 bases for V and 0 bases for J; bases not matched to a gene: 2. Here the CDR3 reads CASSLGTGMNTEAFF. The CDR3 DNA sequence: TGTGCCAGCAGTTTGGGGACAGGGATGAACACTGAAGCTTTCTTT.

This chain connects TRBV11-2 to TRBJ1-4; D gene unclear. CDR1 is SGHAT and CDR2 is FQNNGV in the germline V gene. CDR3 length: 14 amino acids. Trimming left V 3 bases short and J 4 bases short, with 9 bases between. CDR3 loop: CASSFIEVNEKLFF. CDR3 bases: TGTGCCAGCAGCTTTATTGAAGTTAATGAAAAACTGTTTTTT.

The V and J genes are TRBV7-3 and TRBJ2-1, with 15 bases fitting TRBD2. This CDR3 has 16 amino acids. V shed 5 bases and J 7 bases; nucleotides not matched to a gene: 6. Looked up from germline, CDR1 is SGHTA and CDR2 is FQGTGA. The CDR3: CASSILGLAGGNEQFF. The CDR3 region has the DNA TGTGCCAGCAGCATCCTCGGACTAGCGGGAGGGAATGAGCAGTTCTTC. The full variable domain, its missing parts supplied by reference TRBV7-3 and TRBJ2-1, is GAGVSQTPSNKVTEKGKYVELRCDPISGHTALYWYRQSLGQGPEFLIYFQGTGAADDSGLPNDRFFAVRPEGSVSTLKIQRTERGDSAVYLCASSILGLAGGNEQFFGPGTRLTVL.

As to this clone: Other DNA variants within this sample encode the same CDR3. The chain carries TRBV28 and TRBJ2-7, with 7 bases fitting TRBD1. The V gene end was trimmed by 3 bases and the J gene end by 3 bases; junction bases not matched to a gene: 5. The CDR3 is 14 residues long. CDR1 and CDR2 (germline): MDHEN, SYDVKM. The CDR3 region is CASSFLAGGYEQYF. In DNA form, the CDR3 reads TGTGCCAGCAGTTTCCTGGCAGGGGGCTACGAGCAGTACTTC.

About this clone: Other DNA sequences within the sample encode an identical CDR3. The chain combines TRBV28 with TRBJ1-5; TRBD1 agrees at 8 bases. CDR1 MDHEN and CDR2 SYDVKM come from the germline V gene. This CDR3 has 14 residues. Trimming removed 6 bases from V and 5 bases from J; junction bases left unmatched: 6. CDR3 bases: TGTGCCAGCAGCCGAGACAGGGGCTATCAGCCCCAGCATTTT. This codes for CASSRDRGYQPQHF.

This chain uses TRBV5-1 with TRBJ2-7; TRBD2 aligns across 10 bases. This CDR3 has 17 amino acids. CDR1 and CDR2 from the germline V gene are SGHRS and YFSETQ. V shed 1 base and J 2 bases; nucleotides not matched to a gene: 9. The CDR3, as DNA: TGCGCCAGCAGCTTGTTCCCTAGCGGGAGAATCACCTACGAGCAGTACTTC. Its translation: CASSLFPSGRITYEQYF.

This CDR3 reads CASSLGGAGGNQPQHF. The CDR3 DNA reads as TGTGCCAGCAGCTTGGGTGGGGCGGGAGGCAATCAGCCCCAGCATTTT. The chain carries TRBV5-4 and TRBJ1-5, with D maybe TRBD1 (5 bases). V lost 0 bases to trimming and J lost 2 bases, with 12 bases between them. The length of the CDR3 is 16 residues. Germline V gene lookup returns CDR1 SGHNT and CDR2 YYREEE (reference sequence).

V and J are TRBV7-9 and TRBJ2-1, with D perhaps assigned TRBD1 or TRBD2 (5 bases each). Germline V lookup: CDR1 SEHNR, CDR2 FQNEAQ (reference sequence). Trimming took 1 base from V and 8 from J, leaving 15 bases between them. CDR3 length equals 15 residues. The CDR3 region is CASSLGDSGGDEQFF. The CDR3 nucleotides read TGTGCCAGCAGCTTAGGCGACAGTGGAGGCGATGAGCAGTTCTTC.

The rearrangement joins TRBV9 to TRBJ2-5; TRBD1 might be the D (5 bases). Germline V gene data show CDR1 as SGDLS and CDR2 as YYNGEE. The CDR3 runs to 14 residues. V lost 0 bases to trimming and J lost 5 bases, with 11 bases between them. CDR3: CASSVGKGSETQYF. The CDR3 DNA reads TGTGCCAGCAGCGTAGGAAAGGGGTCGGAGACCCAGTACTTC.

The chain uses TRBV27 and TRBJ2-7; TRBD2 aligns across 7 bases. Germline CDR1 reads MNHEY; CDR2 reads SMNVEV (reference sequence). This CDR3 is built from 16 residues. The V segment lost 1 base and the J segment 4 bases; nucleotides outside the gene matches: 10. The CDR3 DNA is TGTGCCAGCAGTTTATTAGCGCAGCGGGGTCCTTACGAGCAGTACTTC. Encoded protein: CASSLLAQRGPYEQYF.

This rearrangement joins TRBV5-6 to TRBJ2-5; maybe TRBD2 (5 bases). CDR1 is SGHDT and CDR2 is YYEEEE in the germline V gene. Trimming took off 4 bases at V and 9 bases at J, with 16 bases between the two ends. This CDR3 is 13 amino acids long. CDR3 DNA: TGTGCCAGCAGCAAGGACTCGAACTTGGCCCAGTACTTC. Translating gives CASSKDSNLAQYF.

The rearrangement joins TRBV28 to TRBJ2-7; D call uncertain. Germline V lookup: CDR1 MDHEN, CDR2 SYDVKM. The CDR3 is 16 residues long. V was clipped by 5 bases and J by 0 bases, with 17 bases between them. The chain's CDR3 is CASSPQLEPLSYEQYF. In DNA form, the CDR3 reads TGTGCCAGCAGTCCCCAATTGGAGCCCCTCTCCTACGAGCAGTACTTC.

The rearrangement links TRBV27 to TRBJ2-7; 8 nucleotides agree with TRBD2. After removal of 6 bases from V and 0 bases from J, the junction contained 7 bases not matched to a gene. This CDR3 comprises 15 residues. CDR1 MNHEY and CDR2 SMNVEV come from the germline V gene (reference sequence). CDR3 DNA: TGTGCCAGCAGAGATAGCGGGAACCCCTCCTACGAGCAGTACTTC. It codes for CASRDSGNPSYEQYF.

V gene TRBV11-2 combines with J gene TRBJ1-2; weak D call: TRBD1 (6 bases). The V and J ends lost 2 bases and 8 bases respectively, with 24 bases between them. CDR1 and CDR2 (germline): SGHAT, FQNNGV. CDR3 length: 17 amino acids. CDR3 sequence: CASSLTLRTDVLRGYTF. The CDR3 DNA reads TGTGCCAGCAGCTTAACCTTAAGGACAGACGTTTTGCGGGGCTACACCTTC.

As for this clone: The sample contains more than one DNA sequence encoding this CDR3. The chain has TRBV27 and TRBJ2-7, with D possibly called TRBD1 or TRBD2 (6 bases each). The ends were cut back, 0 bases at V and 4 bases at J, with 10 bases in the middle. This CDR3 is built from 14 residues. The germline V gene encodes CDR1 MNHEY and CDR2 SMNVEV (reference sequence). CDR3 sequence reads: CASSLSGGGYEQYF. In DNA form, the CDR3 reads TGTGCCAGCAGTTTATCTGGAGGGGGTTACGAGCAGTACTTC.